This is a list of T cell receptor beta chains from one sample in a study of monozygotic twins with inflammatory bowel disease. Following a re-call of the 5' RACE reads, TCRdb has one entry per CDR3 protein and lacks DNA. This repertoire comprises 300,000 to 350,000 distinct CDR3 sequences; its ten largest clones make up roughly 2%. Sequences were obtained from blood. The receptor set was obtained from a human donor with ulcerative colitis or Crohn's disease, or a healthy co-twin of an affected twin (not recorded which). CDR3s include the opening cysteine and the closing phenylalanine or tryptophan. The order of the fields is V gene, J gene, CDR3 protein.

V: TRBV28
J: TRBJ2-7
CDR3: CASRETGEQYF

V: TRBV24-1
J: TRBJ2-1
CDR3: CATSDASGTYNEQFF

V: TRBV6-1
J: TRBJ2-1
CDR3: CASPPGPGSYNEQFF

V: TRBV3-1
J: TRBJ2-7
CDR3: CASSTGQGYEQYF

V: TRBV7-3
J: TRBJ2-2
CDR3: CASRPGTSGTGELFF

V: TRBV12-3/TRBV12-4
J: TRBJ1-4
CDR3: CASSPDSLPGRLFF

V: TRBV5-1
J: TRBJ2-6
CDR3: CASSLAGGSGANVLTF

V: TRBV12-3/TRBV12-4
J: TRBJ2-7
CDR3: CASSFGGLGYEQYF

V: TRBV20-1
J: TRBJ1-1
CDR3: CSARDPEIWNTEAFF

V: TRBV20-1
J: TRBJ2-6
CDR3: CSAARSGLGANVLTF

V: TRBV6-4
J: TRBJ2-1
CDR3: CASSADRHNEQFF

V: TRBV7-2
J: TRBJ1-6
CDR3: CASSLKPGQEASPLHF

V: TRBV12-3/TRBV12-4
J: TRBJ1-3
CDR3: CASIPARGRAGNTIYF

V: TRBV20-1
J: TRBJ2-7
CDR3: CSARDEGKRQGAHEQYF

V: TRBV24-1
J: TRBJ2-7
CDR3: CATSGDGSSYEQYF

V: TRBV15
J: TRBJ2-3
CDR3: CATSRAVPKVSDTQYF

V: TRBV27
J: TRBJ1-2
CDR3: CASSSRSQGVDGYTF

V: TRBV9
J: TRBJ2-3
CDR3: CASSVVGGGQYF

V: TRBV12-3/TRBV12-4
J: TRBJ2-2
CDR3: CASSLALGAGVAGELFF

V: TRBV5-1
J: TRBJ2-1
CDR3: CASRLSGGAANEQFF

V: TRBV19
J: TRBJ1-2
CDR3: CASSTIRLDYGYTF

V: TRBV5-1
J: TRBJ1-4
CDR3: CASSLVMGTRGEKLFF

V: TRBV7-6
J: TRBJ2-5
CDR3: CASSSGSRETQYF

V: TRBV27
J: TRBJ2-5
CDR3: CASSLLTNGGETQYF

V: TRBV6-2/TRBV6-3
J: TRBJ2-6
CDR3: CASSYRGAGANVLTF

V: TRBV7-9
J: TRBJ2-1
CDR3: CASSPGQGQNIHNEQFF

V: TRBV19
J: TRBJ1-6
CDR3: CASSYGQGDNSPLHF

V: TRBV6-4
J: TRBJ2-1
CDR3: CATARRTGGSGNEQFF

V: TRBV2
J: TRBJ2-1
CDR3: CASSGLLGQQFF

V: TRBV30
J: TRBJ2-2
CDR3: CAWSGFPGQGKTKANTGELFF

V: TRBV25-1
J: TRBJ2-7
CDR3: CASSEYWEPLLYEQYF

V: TRBV20-1
J: TRBJ2-3
CDR3: CSAPRWVAGSTGTQYF

V: TRBV12-3/TRBV12-4
J: TRBJ2-3
CDR3: CASRSASTDTQYF

V: TRBV20-1
J: TRBJ2-7
CDR3: CSAREPVEQYF

V: TRBV12-3/TRBV12-4
J: TRBJ1-6
CDR3: CASSLRDSYNSPLHF

V: TRBV7-9
J: TRBJ2-1
CDR3: CASSPILASGYNEQFF

V: TRBV5-1
J: TRBJ1-4
CDR3: CASSTGQTSEKLFF

V: TRBV20-1
J: TRBJ1-1
CDR3: CSARDLSAGIRNEAFF

V: TRBV20-1
J: TRBJ2-2
CDR3: CSARDETLNTGELFF

V: TRBV27
J: TRBJ1-5
CDR3: CASSIYAGRNQPQHF

V: TRBV7-9
J: TRBJ2-1
CDR3: CASSFTGVQFF

V: TRBV7-8
J: TRBJ2-2
CDR3: CARMSGVRNTGELFF